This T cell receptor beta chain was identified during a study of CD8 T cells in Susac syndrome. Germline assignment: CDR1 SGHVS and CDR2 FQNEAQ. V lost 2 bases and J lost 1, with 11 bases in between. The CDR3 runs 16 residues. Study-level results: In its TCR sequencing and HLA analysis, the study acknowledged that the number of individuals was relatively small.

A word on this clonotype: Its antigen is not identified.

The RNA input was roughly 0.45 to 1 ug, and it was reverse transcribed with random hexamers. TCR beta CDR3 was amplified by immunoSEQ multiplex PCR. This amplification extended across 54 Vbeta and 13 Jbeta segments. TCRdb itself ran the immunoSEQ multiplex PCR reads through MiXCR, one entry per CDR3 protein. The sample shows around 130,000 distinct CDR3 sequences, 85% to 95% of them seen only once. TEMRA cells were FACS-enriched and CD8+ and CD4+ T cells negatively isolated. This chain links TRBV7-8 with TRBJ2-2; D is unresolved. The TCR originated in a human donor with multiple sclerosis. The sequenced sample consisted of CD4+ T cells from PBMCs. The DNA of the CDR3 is TGTGCCAGCAGCTTATCACAGCCACTGAACACCGGGGAGCTGTTTTTT. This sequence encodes CASSLSQPLNTGELFF. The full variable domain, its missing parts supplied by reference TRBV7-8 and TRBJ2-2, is GAGVSQSPRYKVAKRGQDVALRCDPISGHVSLFWYQQALGQGPEFLTYFQNEAQLDKSGLPSDRFFAERPEGSVSTLKIQRTQQEDSAVYLCASSLSQPLNTGELFFGEGSRLTVL.